A single sample is the source of the 32 T cell receptor beta chains below, sequenced in a study of T cells in Graves' hyperthyroidism and ophthalmopathy (dated by TCRdb to between 2017 and 2020). Library preparation used multiplex PCR. Sequencer: Illumina HiSeq 2000. Amplification of TCR beta CDR3 regions was carried out from RNA transcripts. A first-round RT-PCR of the TCR CDR3 used the HTBI primer set with the Qiagen OneStep RT-PCR kit. TCRdb ran its own pipeline on the public reads, namely fastp trimming at Q25 and MiXCR clone calling, and kept in-frame beta chains. A single entry per CDR3 protein holds the most common genes and DNA from its merged rows. The sample records 550,000 to 650,000 distinct CDR3 sequences, around 13% of which are singletons. Under 7% of the sample is taken by the ten largest. The sample taken for sequencing was blood. These receptor sequences come from a woman between 25 and 40 years old with Graves' hyperthyroidism that later progressed to Graves' ophthalmopathy.

The rearrangement uses TRBV18 and TRBJ2-6; 8 bases agree with TRBD1. Germline V gene data show CDR1 as KGHSH and CDR2 as LQKENI. V was pared by 6 bases and J by 4 bases, with 11 bases of the junction left unmatched. The CDR3 is made up of 17 amino acids. The CDR3 DNA is TGTGCCAGCTCTGACAGGGGCCGTCAGAAGGGGGCCAACGTCCTGACTTTC. Translated, it gives CASSDRGRQKGANVLTF. Supplemented by reference TRBV18 and TRBJ2-6, the full variable domain reads NAGVMQNPRHLVRRRGQEARLRCSPMKGHSHVYWYRQLPEEGLKFMVYLQKENIIDESGMPKERFSAEFPKEGPSILRIQQVVRGDSAAYFCASSDRGRQKGANVLTFGAGSRLTVL.

This sequence joins TRBV3-1 and TRBJ2-2, with 8 bases matching TRBD2. Germline assignment: CDR1 LGHDT and CDR2 YNNKEL (reference sequence). The CDR3 spans 17 residues. V lost 1 base and J lost 5; bases outside the gene matches: 9. The CDR3 DNA reads as TGTGCCAGCAGCCAAGGTCAGGCGGGAGGTGGTACCGGGGAGCTGTTTTTT. Its protein product is CASSQGQAGGGTGELFF.

About this clonotype: Given a much more abundant clone one base away, this may be a read error. The chain couples TRBV10-3 to TRBJ2-1; no reliable D call. V was shortened by 2 bases and J by 0 bases, with 2 bases between the two germline ends. The CDR3 contains 13 residues. Germline values: CDR1 ENHRY, CDR2 SYGVKD. The CDR3 DNA follows: TGTGCCATCAGTGAGCACTCCTACAATGAGCAGTTCTTC. Translation: CAISEHSYNEQFF.

This clonotype was seen repeatedly, ten times or more. The rearrangement uses TRBV28 and TRBJ1-1, with TRBD1 matching over 7 bases. CDR1 is MDHEN, CDR2 SYDVKM, per germline. This CDR3 region has 16 residues. J was trimmed by 4 bases and V by 3 bases; bases with no gene match: 11. CDR3 in DNA: TGTGCCAGCAGTTTTGGGGATAGGGGGCTTGGCACTGAAGCTTTCTTT. Translation gives CASSFGDRGLGTEAFF. The entire variable domain, with the rest obtained from reference TRBV28 and TRBJ1-1, is as follows: DVKVTQSSRYLVKRTGEKVFLECVQDMDHENMFWYRQDPGLGLRLIYFSYDVKMKEKGDIPEGYSVSREKKERFSLILESASTNQTSMYLCASSFGDRGLGTEAFFGQGTRLTVV.

This clonotype was counted at least ten times. V gene TRBV30 combines with J gene TRBJ1-2; possible D gene TRBD1, 5 bases. V was shortened by 5 bases and J by 2 bases, with 21 bases between the two germline ends. The CDR3 covers 16 residues. Germline V gives CDR1 GTSNPN, CDR2 SVGIG (reference sequence). CDR3 DNA: TGTGCCTGGGTTCCTGGGGCCCAAACGTGGAACTATGGCTACACCTTC. Protein: CAWVPGAQTWNYGYTF.

This clonotype was found many times. The rearrangement uses TRBV7-9 and TRBJ2-3, with TRBD2 identical over 7 bases. Unmatched junction bases numbered 4, after V lost 4 bases and J lost 0 bases. Looked up from germline, CDR1 is SEHNR and CDR2 is FQNEAQ (reference sequence). This CDR3 has 15 amino acids. The CDR3 region has the DNA TGTGCCAGCAGCTCCCCTAGCGGTAGCACAGATACGCAGTATTTT. Translating gives CASSSPSGSTDTQYF.

The J gene is TRBJ1-1, the V gene TRBV7-3; the D is unclear. Germline V gives CDR1 SGHTA, CDR2 FQGTGA. V gave up 1 base and J gave up 1 base, with 16 bases separating them. This CDR3 contains 17 residues. CDR3 bases: TGTGCCAGCAGCTTAATATGGCAGCCCCCGGAGAACACTGAAGCTTTCTTT. It encodes CASSLIWQPPENTEAFF.

This clonotype has a count of ten or more. The chain recombines TRBV2 with TRBJ2-1, with TRBD1 matching 7 bases. J lost 4 bases, V lost 4 bases, and 4 bases had no gene match. This CDR3 has 14 residues. Germline V lookup: CDR1 SNHLY, CDR2 FYNNEI. CDR3 DNA sequence: TGTGCCAGCAGTGGGCAGGGGGTATACAATGAGCAGTTCTTC. As protein: CASSGQGVYNEQFF.

At least ten counts were recorded for this clonotype. The chain links TRBV12-5 to TRBJ2-1; 7 bases fit TRBD2. The V gene end was trimmed by 7 bases and the J gene end by 1 base; junction bases not matched to a gene: 7. Germline V gives CDR1 LGHNT, CDR2 FRNRAP. This CDR3 region has 15 residues. The CDR3 DNA reads as TGTGCTAGTGCCCGAAGGGAGGGATCCTACAATGAGCAGTTCTTC. Translating gives CASARREGSYNEQFF.

This rearrangement joins TRBV4-1 to TRBJ2-7; D is uncertain. The CDR3 runs 12 residues. V lost 1 base and J 7 bases, leaving 8 bases between the germline ends. Per germline, CDR1 MGHRA and CDR2 YSYEKL. CDR3 amino acids: CASSQVSMEQYF. DNA for the CDR3: TGCGCCAGCAGCCAAGTCAGCATGGAGCAGTACTTC.

At least ten counts were recorded for this clonotype. The chain carries TRBV3-1 and TRBJ1-1; no clear D. This CDR3 is 13 amino acids long. CDR1 LGHDT and CDR2 YNNKEL come from the germline V gene (reference sequence). V lost 3 bases and J 4 bases, leaving 9 bases between the germline ends. The CDR3 loop is CASSQALGTEAFF. The CDR3 DNA follows: TGTGCCAGCAGCCAGGCTCTGGGCACTGAAGCTTTCTTT.

This clonotype was observed a few times. A read error may explain this, as a much larger clone is one base away. This chain uses TRBV11-2 with TRBJ1-5; D remains ambiguous. Trimming stripped 3 bases from V and 2 bases from J, with 8 bases between. The CDR3 covers 14 residues. Germline-derived CDR1 and CDR2 are SGHAT and FQNNGV. The CDR3 DNA reads TGTGCCAGCAGCTTCGGAATTGGCAATCAGCCCCAGCATTTT. It is translated as CASSFGIGNQPQHF.

This clonotype showed up many times. The chain joins TRBV28 to TRBJ1-2; the D gene is possibly TRBD1 (6 bases). Germline lookup yields CDR1 MDHEN and CDR2 SYDVKM. Between the trimmed V and J ends, which lost 3 bases and 2 bases, there was a span of 13 bases. This CDR3 has 15 amino acids. Written as DNA, the CDR3 is TGTGCCAGCAGTTTCGGGGGCGGAACAAACTATGGCTACACCTTC. Its translation: CASSFGGGTNYGYTF.

This clonotype was seen at least ten times. The chain couples TRBV2 to TRBJ1-3; 10 bases are a match to TRBD1. The CDR3 covers 16 residues. Germline loops: CDR1 SNHLY, CDR2 FYNNEI. V was pared by 7 bases and J by 0 bases, with 6 bases of the junction left unmatched. The CDR3 sequence is CASNRDRGLSGNTIYF. CDR3 coding DNA: TGTGCCAGCAACCGGGACAGGGGCCTCTCTGGAAACACCATATATTTT.

Remarks on this clonotype: At one of its ends the junction is not consistent with the germline gene, which may arise from a read error. The chain carries TRBV28 and TRBJ1-1; D not resolved. The CDR3 is made up of 15 amino acids. Germline assignment: CDR1 MDHEN and CDR2 SYDVKM. The CDR3 spells CASSAGGRGSAEAFF. CDR3 DNA: TGTGCCAGCAGTGCCGGAGGGAGAGGTAGCGCTGAAGCTTTCTTC.

J is TRBJ2-7 and V is TRBV19, with D possibly being TRBD1 (6 bases). Germline loops: CDR1 LNHDA, CDR2 SQIVND (reference sequence). The V and J ends lost 1 base and 6 bases respectively, with 13 bases between them. The CDR3 is 14 amino acids. The CDR3 coding sequence is TGTGCCAGTAGTATAGGGGACAAGAGATTCGAGCAGTACTTC. As protein: CASSIGDKRFEQYF.

This clonotype appeared many times. The CDR3 loop is CATSEPSTGTDTQYF. CDR3 DNA: TGTGCCACCAGTGAACCATCGACAGGGACAGATACGCAGTATTTT. This chain connects TRBV24-1 to TRBJ2-3, with 7 bases lining up with TRBD1. Germline lookup yields CDR1 KGHDR and CDR2 SFDVKD. Trimming took 4 bases from V and 3 from J; bases not matched to a gene: 6. CDR3 length: 15 amino acids.

V gene TRBV7-2 combines with J gene TRBJ2-7; D gene ambiguous. Germline V gene data show CDR1 as SGHTA and CDR2 as FQGNSA. The CDR3 contains 14 residues. Trimming removed 3 bases at V and 0 bases at J, with 9 bases between. The DNA of the CDR3 is TGTGCCAGCAGCTTTCGAGATCTCTCCTACGAGCAGTACTTC. Translated: CASSFRDLSYEQYF.

This clonotype was observed many times. V and J are TRBV28 and TRBJ2-7; possibly TRBD2 for D (6 bases). CDR3 size: 13 residues. Trimming took 10 bases from V and 6 from J, leaving 19 bases between them. The germline V gene encodes CDR1 MDHEN and CDR2 SYDVKM. The CDR3 loop reads CATATSLSGEQYF. The CDR3 nucleotides are TGTGCCACCGCGACTAGTCTCTCTGGCGAGCAGTACTTC.

This clonotype was counted at least ten times. The chain uses TRBV6-2 or TRBV6-3 and TRBJ1-1; D remains unclear. The CDR3 is 15 amino acids. Germline V gene sequence: CDR1 MNHEY, CDR2 SVGEGT. V gave up 0 bases and J gave up 4 bases, with 12 bases separating them. CDR3 nucleotide sequence: TGTGCCAGCAGTTACTCGCCCAGTTCGGGCACTGAAGCTTTCTTT. Translation gives CASSYSPSSGTEAFF.

The table lists this clonotype with many counts. CDR3 nucleotides: TGCAGTGCCTTTTCGGGGGCACACAATGAGCAGTTCTTC. Translation gives CSAFSGAHNEQFF. The V and J genes are TRBV20-1 and TRBJ2-1; D possibly matches TRBD1 or TRBD2 (6 bases each). The V gene lost 6 bases and the J gene lost 5 bases, with 14 bases spanning the gap. This CDR3 is 13 amino acids long. Germline V lookup: CDR1 DFQATT, CDR2 SNEGSKA (reference sequence).

V is TRBV28 and J is TRBJ2-3; maybe TRBD1 (5 bases). Germline loops: CDR1 MDHEN, CDR2 SYDVKM. V dropped 9 bases and J dropped 2 bases, with 18 bases sitting between them. The CDR3 loop spans 15 amino acids. The CDR3, as DNA: TGTGCCAGTGCAGGGTCCCCCCTCTTCACAGATACGCAGTATTTT. Translating gives CASAGSPLFTDTQYF.

This clonotype was counted at least ten times. The J gene is TRBJ2-1, the V gene TRBV18, with 11 bases fitting TRBD2. V dropped 2 bases and J dropped 9; count of bases not matched to a gene: 9. The germline V gene has CDR1 KGHSH and CDR2 LQKENI. The CDR3 covers 16 residues. CDR3 sequence reads: CASSPVGGTSGGEQFF. In nucleotides, the CDR3 is TGTGCCAGCTCACCAGTGGGCGGGACTAGCGGCGGTGAGCAGTTCTTC.

This clonotype appeared many times. The chain is built from TRBV24-1 and TRBJ1-5; 9 nucleotides match TRBD1. Trimming removed 4 bases from V and 7 bases from J; junction bases left unmatched: 7. This CDR3 has 15 amino acids. Germline CDR1 KGHDR, CDR2 SFDVKD. CDR3 loop: CATSETGQGRQPQHF. In DNA, the CDR3 is TGTGCCACCAGTGAGACCGGACAGGGGCGGCAGCCCCAGCATTTT.

This clonotype was seen at least ten times. The chain has TRBV20-1 and TRBJ1-2; D perhaps matches TRBD1 (5 bases). The V end lost 3 bases, the J end lost 6 bases, and 14 bases lay between the germline ends. Germline loops: CDR1 DFQATT, CDR2 SNEGSKA (reference sequence). The CDR3 sequence is 13 residues long. The CDR3 loop reads CSASLPGRDGYTF. CDR3 in DNA: TGCAGTGCTAGCCTCCCAGGGAGGGATGGCTACACCTTC.

The genes are TRBV30 and TRBJ2-2; D gene ambiguous. Looked up from germline, CDR1 is GTSNPN and CDR2 is SVGIG (reference sequence). V dropped 4 bases and J dropped 0 bases, with 6 bases sitting between them. The CDR3 sequence is 13 residues long. CDR3 amino acids: CAWKGSNTGELFF. The DNA for the CDR3 is TGTGCCTGGAAGGGTTCGAACACCGGGGAGCTGTTTTTT.

This clonotype appeared many times. The chain couples TRBV30 to TRBJ2-7; the match to TRBD2 covers 13 bases. V trimming: 6 bases; J trimming: 7 bases; junction bases outside the gene matches: 9. CDR1 is GTSNPN and CDR2 is SVGIG in the germline V gene (reference sequence). This CDR3 is built from 14 residues. The DNA for the CDR3 is TGTGCCTGTAGCACACCGGGACTAGCGGGAGAGCAGTACTTC. It specifies CACSTPGLAGEQYF.

The sample holds many counts of this clonotype. This chain uses TRBV18 with TRBJ2-7; D may be TRBD2 (6 bases). Between the trimmed V and J ends, which lost 3 bases and 0 bases, there was a span of 15 bases. The CDR3 is 16 amino acids. CDR1 is KGHSH and CDR2 is LQKENI in the germline V gene. Written as DNA, the CDR3 is TGTGCCAGCTCACCCACTTGGGGGGAAGGCTCCTACGAGCAGTACTTC. The encoded protein is CASSPTWGEGSYEQYF. The entire variable domain, with the rest obtained from reference TRBV18 and TRBJ2-7, is as follows: NAGVMQNPRHLVRRRGQEARLRCSPMKGHSHVYWYRQLPEEGLKFMVYLQKENIIDESGMPKERFSAEFPKEGPSILRIQQVVRGDSAAYFCASSPTWGEGSYEQYFGPGTRLTVT.

This clonotype was detected ten times or more. V gene TRBV3-1 combines with J gene TRBJ2-5; unclear D gene. The CDR3 consists of 13 residues. V was trimmed by 0 bases and J by 5 bases, leaving 7 bases between them. The germline V gene encodes CDR1 LGHDT and CDR2 YNNKEL (reference sequence). CDR3 region: CASSQDLGETQYF. The CDR3 nucleotides read TGTGCCAGCAGCCAAGACCTCGGGGAGACCCAGTACTTC.

The DNA of the CDR3 is TGCGCCAGCAGCCAACCTGGAGGAGCCCAATATTTT. Encoded protein: CASSQPGGAQYF. The V call is TRBV4-3, the J call TRBJ1-3; D remains ambiguous. The germline gives CDR1 LGHNA, CDR2 YSLEER. Trimming stripped 2 bases from V and 15 bases from J, with 14 bases between. This CDR3 spans 12 amino acids.

This clonotype was picked up many times. V and J are TRBV28 and TRBJ2-7; 8 bases are a match to TRBD2. CDR3 length equals 17 residues. CDR1 is MDHEN, CDR2 SYDVKM, per germline. The ends lost 4 bases at V and 2 bases at J; junction bases unmatched: 13. The CDR3 loop is CASSYHVSREDPYEQYF. CDR3 in DNA: TGTGCCAGCAGTTACCACGTCTCGCGGGAGGATCCCTACGAGCAGTACTTC.

There are a few counts of this clonotype. A clone one base away is much larger, so this may be a read error. The V gene is TRBV14, the J gene TRBJ2-1, with D possibly being TRBD2 (6 bases). This CDR3 is 17 amino acids long. Deletions cut 3 bases from V and 4 bases from J, with 19 bases between. Germline CDR1 reads SGHDN; CDR2 reads FVKESK. The CDR3, as DNA: TGTGCCAGCAGCCAGACCACCCGGGACTGGGGGTACAATGAGCAGTTCTTC. It is translated as CASSQTTRDWGYNEQFF.